This T cell receptor (beta chain) stems from a study of naive and memory T cell subsets. This clonotype occurred a few times. Its antigen is not known. Amplification of ligated cDNA took four PCR rounds with SP2 and nested alpha and beta constant primers. Alpha and beta constant region primers primed reverse transcription for blood and skin samples. In TCRdb, the 5' RACE reads were re-called with MiXCR into one record per CDR3 protein. The table lists roughly 62,000 distinct CDR3 sequences, 6% to 8.5% of them singletons, with roughly a fifth in the top ten. Germline V gene data show CDR1 as SGHDT and CDR2 as YYEEEE. Trimming took 4 bases from V and 15 from J; bases not matched to a gene: 5. The CDR3 runs 11 residues. A UMI-containing oligonucleotide was joined by 3' ligation to the TCR cDNA template. Whole-study findings and limits: The RNA method is potentially sensitive to activation and differentiation changes.

The clonotype comes from a female donor in good health. The V and J genes are TRBV5-6 and TRBJ2-1; 9 positions match TRBD1. The CDR3 protein is CASSVGQGGFF. For the CDR3, the DNA is TGTGCCAGCAGCGTGGGACAGGGAGGGTTCTTC.